A single sample is the source of the 29 T cell receptor beta chains below, sequenced in a study of cytomegalovirus exposure and HLA in healthy donors (dated by TCRdb to about 2017). Library method: the immunoSEQ multiplex PCR assay. A mixture of 60 forward primers for TCR Vbeta segments and 13 reverse primers for TCR Jbeta segments was used in the multiplex PCR. The table comes from immuneACCESS by way of TCRdb, which keeps in-frame sequences with V and J called. Part of the clones is missing from these tables; in studies checked, under half for an unresolved V gene and the rest for unknown reasons. The sample table lists about 170,000 clones, roughly 84% of them with a count of one. The top ten clones comprise 1.5% of the sample. The sample was PBMCs. The receptors were gathered from a male donor in good health and CMV-seronegative.

J is TRBJ2-5 and V is TRBV11-3; 7 bases match TRBD2. Germline trimming cut 1 base from V and 3 bases from J; bases unmatched to any gene: 8. This CDR3 contains 16 residues. Germline CDR1 reads SGHNT; CDR2 reads YENEEA. The CDR3 region is CASSLGASGTKETQYF. In nucleotides, the CDR3 is TGTGCCAGCAGCTTAGGGGCTAGCGGCACGAAAGAGACCCAGTACTTC. Complete variable domain (other parts from reference TRBV11-3 and TRBJ2-5): EAGVVQSPRYKIIEKKQPVAFWCNPISGHNTLYWYLQNLGQGPELLIRYENEEAVDDSQLPKDRFSAERLKGVDSTLKIQPAELGDSAVYLCASSLGASGTKETQYFGPGTRLLVL.

This chain links TRBV5-4 with TRBJ1-2; 7 bases fit TRBD1. The CDR3 is 14 amino acids. CDR1 and CDR2 (germline): SGHNT, YYREEE (reference sequence). Trimming removed 4 bases from V and 5 bases from J; junction bases left unmatched: 8. Here the CDR3 reads CASSGNRGGYGYTF. CDR3 coding DNA: TGTGCCAGCAGCGGAAACAGGGGAGGATATGGCTACACCTTC.

J is TRBJ1-1 and V is TRBV29-1; 8 bases agree with TRBD1. The germline V gene encodes CDR1 SQVTM and CDR2 ANQGSEA. Trimming removed 3 bases from V and 1 base from J; junction bases left unmatched: 4. The CDR3 has 14 residues. As DNA, the CDR3 is TGCAGCGTTGAGAGGGGACAGGCGAACACTGAAGCTTTCTTT. It yields the protein CSVERGQANTEAFF.

J is TRBJ2-1 and V is TRBV19; 12 bases map to TRBD2. J was trimmed by 5 bases and V by 3 bases; bases with no gene match: 5. Germline values: CDR1 LNHDA, CDR2 SQIVND (reference sequence). CDR3 length: 16 amino acids. CDR3 region: CASSIPTSGSHNEQFF. The CDR3 nucleotides are TGTGCCAGTAGTATCCCGACTAGCGGGAGCCACAATGAGCAGTTCTTC.

The chain employs TRBV2 and TRBJ1-1; D ambiguous. Germline loops: CDR1 SNHLY, CDR2 FYNNEI. V dropped 4 bases and J dropped 0 bases, with 12 bases sitting between them. The CDR3 consists of 15 residues. CDR3 sequence: CASSGGLGMNTEAFF. CDR3 nucleotide sequence: TGTGCCAGCAGTGGAGGGCTGGGTATGAACACTGAAGCTTTCTTT. The complete variable domain, with remaining parts taken from reference TRBV2 and TRBJ1-1, reads EPEVTQTPSHQVTQMGQEVILRCVPISNHLYFYWYRQILGQKVEFLVSFYNNEISEKSEIFDDQFSVERPDGSNFTLKIRSTKLEDSAMYFCASSGGLGMNTEAFFGQGTRLTVV.

DNA of the CDR3: TGTGCCAGCTCTCCGACCCCTAGCTCTGGAAACACCATATATTTT. It encodes CASSPTPSSGNTIYF. V and J are TRBV6-5 and TRBJ1-3; D uncertain. Germline lookup yields CDR1 MNHEY and CDR2 SVGAGI. The V end was cut by 8 bases, the J end by 0 bases, with 14 bases between. The CDR3 extends over 15 amino acids.

V usage is TRBV5-1 and J usage is TRBJ1-4; TRBD1 agrees at 8 bases. V shed 4 bases, J shed 7 bases, and the junction held 6 bases outside the gene matches. The CDR3 has 14 amino acids. CDR1 is SGHRS and CDR2 is YFSETQ in the germline V gene. CDR3 sequence (DNA): TGCGCCAGCAGCCTAGGACAGGGCAGTGAAAAACTGTTTTTT. This gives the protein CASSLGQGSEKLFF. Based on the CDR3 plus reference TRBV5-1 and TRBJ1-4, the full variable domain is KAGVTQTPRYLIKTRGQQVTLSCSPISGHRSVSWYQQTPGQGLQFLFEYFSETQRNKGNFPGRFSGRQFSNSRSEMNVSTLELGDSALYLCASSLGQGSEKLFFGSGTQLSVL.

Concerning this clone: Other DNA sequences of this sample code for an identical CDR3. This chain uses TRBV6-5 with TRBJ2-1, with a possible D match to TRBD1 (6 bases). V shed 5 bases and J shed 10 bases, with 15 bases lying between them. The CDR3 totals 13 residues. Germline assignment: CDR1 MNHEY and CDR2 SVGAGI. The CDR3 DNA is TGTGCCAGCAGTCCACAGGGAGTAGGGGAGCAGTTCTTC. It encodes CASSPQGVGEQFF.

The chain uses TRBV4-3 and TRBJ2-2, with unresolved D. The CDR3 extends over 14 amino acids. Germline CDR1 reads LGHNA; CDR2 reads YSLEER. V was clipped by 4 bases and J by 1 base, with 7 bases between them. The CDR3 reads CASSRGENTGELFF. Here the CDR3 DNA reads TGCGCCAGCAGCCGAGGCGAGAACACCGGGGAGCTGTTTTTT.

The chain is built from TRBV5-4 and TRBJ1-3, with 12 bases lining up with TRBD1. CDR1 and CDR2 from the germline V gene are SGHNT and YYREEE (reference sequence). The CDR3 has 17 amino acids. V shed 4 bases, J shed 1 base, and the junction held 6 bases outside the gene matches. CDR3 DNA: TGTGCCAGCAGCAGGGACAGGGGGCCCGTTTCTGGAAACACCATATATTTT. Residues: CASSRDRGPVSGNTIYF.

This rearrangement joins TRBV6-1 to TRBJ1-5; 9 nucleotides match TRBD1. The CDR3 consists of 15 residues. J lost 6 bases, V lost 6 bases, and 9 bases had no gene match. Germline assignment: CDR1 MNHNS and CDR2 SASEGT. CDR3 in DNA: TGTGCCAGCAGGGACCTAACAGGGGGCGGTCAGCCCCAGCATTTT. This encodes CASRDLTGGGQPQHF.

The DNA of the CDR3 is TGTGCCAGCAGCCGGGGCTCTGGAAACACCATATATTTT. It translates to CASSRGSGNTIYF. This chain uses TRBV5-4 with TRBJ1-3; D is ambiguous. Trimming shortened V by 4 bases and J by 0 bases, and 5 bases separated the two germline ends. The CDR3 runs 13 residues. From germline, CDR1 is SGHNT and CDR2 YYREEE (reference sequence).

The chain recombines TRBV28 with TRBJ1-1; D remains ambiguous. Germline lookup yields CDR1 MDHEN and CDR2 SYDVKM. V lost 4 bases and J lost 1, with 7 bases in between. The CDR3 has 13 amino acids. The DNA for the CDR3 is TGTGCCAGCAGTTCTGTTCCGAACACTGAAGCTTTCTTT. This encodes CASSSVPNTEAFF.

The table lists this clone with a few counts. The chain combines TRBV12-2 with TRBJ2-3; TRBD1, the table's D call, lacks a check against the DNA. TRBV12-2 is labeled a pseudogene. This CDR3 spans 15 amino acids. CDR3 nucleotide sequence: TGTGCAAGTCGCTCTGTACACCATTCCACAGATACGCAGTATTTT. Translated, it gives CASRSVHHSTDTQYF.

This chain links TRBV6-5 with TRBJ2-5; 7 nucleotides line up with TRBD1. The J call may not be correct, given that the DNA end is closer to TRBJ2-7. The CDR3 has 14 amino acids. The germline CDR1 and CDR2 sequences are MNHEY and SVGAGI. CDR3 bases: TGTGCCAGCAGTTACTCGGGACAGACTGACGAGCAGTACTTC. The encoded protein is CASSYSGQTDEQYF.

The V and J genes are TRBV6-1 and TRBJ2-7, with 10 nucleotides matching TRBD1. The CDR3 runs to 13 residues. The V segment lost 5 bases and the J segment 6 bases; nucleotides outside the gene matches: 4. In germline, CDR1 is MNHNS, CDR2 SASEGT. CDR3 sequence reads: CASSPGTGAEQYF. The CDR3 DNA is TGTGCCAGCAGTCCAGGGACAGGGGCCGAGCAGTACTTC.

This clone has a single count. V is TRBV7-3 and J is TRBJ2-3; TRBD1 might be the D (7 bases). The germline V gene has CDR1 SGHTA and CDR2 FQGTGA. V lost 5 bases to trimming and J lost 4 bases, with 31 bases between them. This CDR3 region has 20 residues. The CDR3 DNA reads as TGTGCCAGCAGCCCAGGGGGGTTTTGGGGGTTTCGAGGTTTTGCAGATACGCAGTATTTT. It specifies CASSPGGFWGFRGFADTQYF. The full variable domain, rest sourced from reference TRBV7-3 and TRBJ2-3, is GAGVSQTPSNKVTEKGKYVELRCDPISGHTALYWYRQSLGQGPEFLIYFQGTGAADDSGLPNDRFFAVRPEGSVSTLKIQRTERGDSAVYLCASSPGGFWGFRGFADTQYFGPGTRLTVL.

In this sample, this clone turned up once. The chain combines TRBV5-1 with TRBJ2-7; TRBD2 might be the D (5 bases). Germline V CDR1 and CDR2: SGHRS, YFSETQ. The CDR3 length is 13 residues. With 7 bases removed from V and 3 bases from J, the gap between germline ends came to 14 bases. CDR3 in amino acids: CASHPSGGYEQYF. CDR3 nucleotide sequence: TGCGCCAGCCATCCCTCCGGAGGCTACGAGCAGTACTTC. The full variable domain, rest sourced from reference TRBV5-1 and TRBJ2-7, is KAGVTQTPRYLIKTRGQQVTLSCSPISGHRSVSWYQQTPGQGLQFLFEYFSETQRNKGNFPGRFSGRQFSNSRSEMNVSTLELGDSALYLCASHPSGGYEQYFGPGTRLTVT.

This clone appeared a single time. One end of the junction is discordant with germline, which a read error may explain. The V gene is TRBV7-9, the J gene TRBJ1-1; 7 nucleotides line up with TRBD1. Per the germline V gene, CDR1 is SEHNR and CDR2 is FQNEAQ (reference sequence). The CDR3 runs to 14 residues. The CDR3 region is CSSSHGQVNTEAFF. The DNA for the CDR3 is TGTTCCAGCAGCCACGGACAGGTGAACACTGAAGCTTTCTTT.

The chain recombines TRBV7-3 with TRBJ1-5; tentatively, D is TRBD1 (6 bases). The germline gives CDR1 SGHTA, CDR2 FQGTGA. The V gene lost 2 bases and the J gene lost 6 bases, with 14 bases spanning the gap. This CDR3 is built from 15 residues. CDR3 coding DNA: TGTGCCAGCAGCTTAGGGGGCAGGGTGGGTCAGCCCCAGCATTTT. Translated: CASSLGGRVGQPQHF.

This clone appeared a few times. V gene TRBV4-1 combines with J gene TRBJ1-1; 7 nucleotides line up with TRBD1. The CDR3 spans 15 residues. J lost 0 bases, V lost 5 bases, and 6 bases had no gene match. CDR1 and CDR2 (germline): MGHRA, YSYEKL. As DNA, the CDR3 is TGCGCCAGCAGCACCCGACAGGGTATGAACACTGAAGCTTTCTTT. Its translation: CASSTRQGMNTEAFF.

The chain recombines TRBV21-1 with TRBJ2-7; whether TRBD2, the table's D call, matches the DNA was not checked. TRBV21-1 is recorded as a pseudogene. The CDR3 has 14 amino acids. DNA for the CDR3: TGTGCCAGCACACGGTGGCGGTGCTGGTACGAGCAGTACTTC. It codes for CASTRWRCWYEQYF.

Worth noting for this clone: One end of the junction does not line up with germline, which may come from a read error. The rearrangement joins TRBV7-9 to TRBJ1-5; 11 nucleotides line up with TRBD1. The germline V gene encodes CDR1 SEHNR and CDR2 FQNEAQ (reference sequence). The CDR3 is made up of 17 amino acids. The CDR3 region is CSSSHGTGGLGNQPQHF. CDR3 DNA: TGTTCCAGCAGCCATGGGACAGGGGGACTGGGGAATCAGCCCCAGCATTTT.

This rearrangement joins TRBV27 to TRBJ2-5; 7 bases map to TRBD1. The J call may be mistaken, given a closer DNA end match to TRBJ2-7. Looked up from germline, CDR1 is MNHEY and CDR2 is SMNVEV (reference sequence). The CDR3 is 15 residues long. The CDR3 region has the DNA TGTGCCAGCAGTCAAAGACAGGGTTCAAACTACGAGCAGTACTTC. It specifies CASSQRQGSNYEQYF.

The chain combines TRBV10-1 with TRBJ2-5, with D maybe TRBD2 (6 bases). V lost 3 bases and J 3 bases, leaving 11 bases between the germline ends. CDR1 and CDR2 from the germline V gene are WNHNN and SYGVQD (reference sequence). CDR3 length: 14 amino acids. The CDR3: CASSERRGKETQYF. CDR3 bases: TGCGCCAGCAGTGAAAGGCGGGGAAAAGAGACCCAGTACTTC.

The chain couples TRBV5-1 to TRBJ2-3; 7 bases are a match to TRBD1. CDR1 and CDR2 from the germline V gene are SGHRS and YFSETQ. The CDR3 totals 17 residues. J lost 4 bases, V lost 0 bases, and 11 bases had no gene match. In DNA, the CDR3 is TGCGCCAGCAGCTTGGCCTTTACAGGGGTGGTGGCAGATACGCAGTATTTT. Protein: CASSLAFTGVVADTQYF.

This clone occurred once. This chain links TRBV6-6 with TRBJ2-7, with 8 nucleotides matching TRBD2. V dropped 8 bases and J dropped 9; count of bases not matched to a gene: 15. Germline V CDR1 and CDR2: MNHNY, SVGAGI (reference sequence). The CDR3 contains 14 residues. CDR3: CASHSRGGSARQYF. DNA for the CDR3: TGTGCCAGCCATTCCCGGGGGGGTTCGGCAAGGCAGTACTTC.

V gene TRBV28 combines with J gene TRBJ2-7; tentative D call: TRBD2 (5 bases). The CDR3 contains 15 residues. From germline, CDR1 is MDHEN and CDR2 SYDVKM. V lost 6 bases to trimming and J lost 0 bases, with 15 bases between them. CDR3 protein: CASSYRGPSSYEQYF. CDR3 in DNA: TGTGCCAGCAGCTACCGGGGTCCTAGCTCCTACGAGCAGTACTTC.

The chain carries TRBV4-1 and TRBJ2-2; no firm D call. The CDR3 length is 13 residues. The germline V gene has CDR1 MGHRA and CDR2 YSYEKL. Trimming shortened V by 4 bases and J by 5 bases, and 8 bases separated the two germline ends. CDR3 region: CASSLPVTGELFF. The DNA of the CDR3 is TGCGCCAGCAGCCTCCCGGTTACCGGGGAGCTGTTTTTT.